This paragraph reports one T cell receptor beta chain. The sample is drawn from a study of human T cells and chemical hapten exposure. Study as a whole: Weekly administration of diphenylcyclopropenone to the scalp of patients continued throughout the approximately 23-week study.

Trimming left V 8 bases short and J 4 bases short, with 18 bases between. The CDR3 consists of 14 residues. Germline values: CDR1 SQVTM, CDR2 ANQGSEA. From the RACE reads, TCRdb called clonotypes with MiXCR, one entry per CDR3 protein. Here the sample spans tens of thousands of distinct CDR3 sequences, 9.5% being singletons. Indicated time point: patch test 3, about 24 weeks after DPC sensitization. As to treatment: therapeutic diphenylcyclopropenone sensitization with weekly scalp DPC. Sequencing started from total RNA isolated from unfractionated whole blood. Alopecia patients, 18 to 70 years old and DPC-suitable, served as donors.

The specimen comprised whole blood, sampled in connection with sensitization to the hapten diphenylcyclopropenone (DPC). V gene TRBV29-1 combines with J gene TRBJ2-1; D is possibly TRBD1 or TRBD2 (5 bases each). The sequence was obtained from a man aged 45 to 65 with alopecia areata. Some clones in this sample may be carry-over from other donors' samples. The CDR3 DNA sequence: TGCAGCCTGCAGAGGGGAGTAGGTTACAATGAGCAGTTCTTC. Translated: CSLQRGVGYNEQFF.